The present TCR beta chain was sequenced within a study of blood T cells in healthy people across ages (dated by TCRdb to between 2014 and 2017). Looking at the study overall: In model experiments, template switching captured about one uniquely barcoded TCR beta cDNA molecule for every two T cells. The study measured age-related changes in TCR beta repertoire diversity using deep sequencing normalized with unique cDNA molecular identifiers. The donors were divided into four age groups: young (average around 17 years), middle-aged (approximately 42), aged (around 67) and long-lived (roughly 82). Two additional independent replicas of 1 million unique cDNA reads from the same blood draw were analyzed for two donors (one aged 18 to 30 and one aged 80 or older). What the work shows at the level of the full study, not this receptor alone: A strong correlation was found between observed TCR beta diversity and the percentage of naive T cells measured by flow cytometry. Because the CMV infection status of the donors was unknown, age-related changes in expanded clonotypes may potentially have been confounded. Because profiling used bulk unsorted PBMCs, naive and antigen-experienced compartments could not be compared conclusively. The long-lived group showed more naive CD4+ T cells, fewer expanded clones and increased TCR diversity than the aged group, suggesting age selection. As age increased, observed TCR beta diversity per million T cells dropped in a roughly linear way, and a significant reduction was already evident by age 40. Estimates of total diversity based on one million sequenced T cells were regarded as lower bounds and as underestimates.

The library was obtained by 5' RACE. Sequencing was performed on an Illumina HiSeq 2500. A second roughly 7 to 11 cycle PCR used a sample-barcoded 5' primer and a J-beta primer mix. A template-switch 5' adaptor carrying 12 random nucleotides introduced a unique molecular identifier onto each TCR beta cDNA molecule. Each sample yielded at least 2.5 million CDR3-containing paired-end reads. The Mint cDNA synthesis kit, primed by a TRBC-specific oligonucleotide, was used to synthesize first-strand cDNA from all RNA. After uracil-DNA glycosylase treatment, a first 18-cycle PCR used universal primers M1SS and BC2_uni_R on all cDNA. Per the source publication's procedure: Each sample was normalized by randomly selecting 1 million high-quality reads, each carrying a distinct molecular identifier. Instead of being binned into consensus sequences, reads that shared molecular identifiers were thrown out. MiTCR, with a Q25 quality threshold and the strictest error-elimination algorithm, was used for CDR3 identification, clonotype clustering and error correction. Lower-bound total TCR beta diversity was estimated with a nonparametric unseen species model using Euler transformation. The public reads were quality trimmed at Q25 with fastp and then assembled into clones with MiXCR by TCRdb, keeping productive beta chains. Here each entry gathers all rows of one CDR3 protein and keeps the most common genes and DNA. The authors' filters were not applied to this entry. In all, the sample holds around 1,000,000 distinct CDR3 sequences, and approximately 25% of those were seen once. Of the sample, about 0.69% is held by the ten largest clones.

Remarks on this clonotype: Its specific antigen is unknown. Compared with germline, one end of the junction differs, possibly owing to a read error.

Systemically healthy Caucasian individuals from Russia, 35 to 40 in total and aged roughly 6 to 90 years, were included as donors. Approximately 9 milliliters of peripheral blood were collected from each donor into EDTA-treated Vacutainer tubes. PBMCs were isolated by Ficoll-Paque density-gradient centrifugation, with at least 6 million obtained per sample. Total RNA was extracted from PBMCs with Trizol reagent, with at least 5.5 micrograms obtained per sample. For every donor, an aliquot of PBMCs went through flow cytometry to measure the percentages of naive CD45RAhigh/CD27high T cells. In the germline V gene (reference sequence), CDR1 corresponds to DFQATT and CDR2 to SNEGSKA. Its CDR3 holds 15 amino acids, cysteine through phenylalanine. Only the CDR3 part of the read is kept: 45 bases, read in frame from the first base. The sample was also reused in another study, on T cells of mothers and their children. As noted in the second study: The donors were nine systemically healthy Caucasian individuals, made up of three mothers and their six children. cDNA synthesis consumed the entire amount of extracted RNA, loaded at 1.5 ug RNA in each 15 ul reaction. In the second PCR, the M1S primer introduced both the sample barcodes and 2-4 random nucleotides. More than 8.5 million TCR beta CDR3 reads were obtained from each mother, and about 3 million reads were obtained from each child. Thymic selection similarly shapes TCR recombination output in related and unrelated pairs, with minor effect from inherited differences. Related mother-child pairs always showed normalized repertoire overlap that was slightly higher than in unrelated mother-child pairs, though the difference was never significant. No persistent microchimeric T cell clones were found, with a detection sensitivity of roughly 92 clones per million clonotypes. To look for features that set related mother-child pairs apart from unrelated individuals, the researchers ran deep NGS to compare the TCR beta repertoires of mothers and children. On average, the children were approximately 12 +/- 4 years old, while the mothers were about 40 +/- 4 years old. After adapters were ligated using NEBNext reagents, the libraries underwent 100+100 nt paired-end sequencing on an Illumina HiSeq 2000. To prevent cross-contamination, the mother and child libraries were prepared a month apart and were sequenced in separate runs. Between roughly 450,000 and 2,000,000 distinct TCR beta clonotypes were identified per donor. Naive TCR beta clonotypes were estimated from low-frequency clonotypes matched to each donor's FACS-determined naive share, without sorting.

This chain is built from TRBV20-1 and TRBJ2-7; TRBD1 might be the D gene, on 6 matching bases. The sequence derives from a girl aged 2 to 10 in good health. The sample was blood. The DNA sequence is given as TGCAGTGCCGCCAGGATGGACAGTTACTCCCACGAGCAGTACTTC. It is translated as CSAARMDSYSHEQYF.